This passage covers 4 T cell receptor beta chains from one sample sequenced in a study of blood T cell repertoires in COVID-19. Sequenced by immunoSEQ multiplex PCR; TCRdb stores in-frame clones only, minus some. The table has roughly 260,000 clones, around nine tenths seen once. The specimen sequenced was peripheral blood. These receptor sequences come from a man aged 35 to 55 who had recovered from COVID-19.

This clone was seen more than once but under ten times. This specimen includes other DNA sequences encoding the same CDR3. The rearrangement links TRBV19 to TRBJ1-3; 7 bases agree with TRBD1. V shed 7 bases and J 0 bases; nucleotides not matched to a gene: 3. Germline V CDR1 and CDR2: LNHDA, SQIVND (reference sequence). The CDR3 runs 14 residues. CDR3 region: CASTRGSSGNTIYF. For the CDR3, the DNA is TGTGCCAGTACCAGGGGGAGCTCTGGAAACACCATATATTTT.

This chain connects TRBV5-8 to TRBJ2-7, with 12 bases identical to TRBD1. The CDR3 contains 15 residues. CDR1 and CDR2 from the germline V gene are SGHTS and YDEGEE. Trimming cost V 4 bases and J 5 bases; bases outside gene matches: 7. DNA of the CDR3: TGTGCCAGCAGCCCTGGGACAGGGGGCGACGACGAGCAGTACTTC. It translates to CASSPGTGGDDEQYF. The full variable domain, with the rest looked up from reference TRBV5-8 and TRBJ2-7, is EAGVTQSPTHLIKTRGQQATLRCSPISGHTSVYWYQQALGLGLQFLLWYDEGEERNRGNFPPRFSGRQFPNYSSELNVNALELEDSALYLCASSPGTGGDDEQYFGPGTRLTVT.

The V gene is TRBV5-8, the J gene TRBJ1-5, with D maybe TRBD1 (5 bases). The CDR3 sequence is 17 residues long. The germline gives CDR1 SGHTS, CDR2 YDEGEE. With 0 bases removed from V and 0 bases from J, the gap between germline ends came to 13 bases. The CDR3 DNA reads as TGTGCCAGCAGCTTGGGGGGCGGTGTCTATAGCAATCAGCCCCAGCATTTT. This codes for CASSLGGGVYSNQPQHF.

V gene TRBV4-1 combines with J gene TRBJ2-1, with 8 bases matching TRBD2. This CDR3 spans 16 amino acids. V trimming: 3 bases; J trimming: 7 bases; junction bases outside the gene matches: 11. Germline V gene lookup returns CDR1 MGHRA and CDR2 YSYEKL. CDR3 amino acids: CASSQIPSGRVNEQFF. The CDR3 bases are TGCGCCAGCAGCCAGATTCCCAGCGGGAGAGTGAATGAGCAGTTCTTC.